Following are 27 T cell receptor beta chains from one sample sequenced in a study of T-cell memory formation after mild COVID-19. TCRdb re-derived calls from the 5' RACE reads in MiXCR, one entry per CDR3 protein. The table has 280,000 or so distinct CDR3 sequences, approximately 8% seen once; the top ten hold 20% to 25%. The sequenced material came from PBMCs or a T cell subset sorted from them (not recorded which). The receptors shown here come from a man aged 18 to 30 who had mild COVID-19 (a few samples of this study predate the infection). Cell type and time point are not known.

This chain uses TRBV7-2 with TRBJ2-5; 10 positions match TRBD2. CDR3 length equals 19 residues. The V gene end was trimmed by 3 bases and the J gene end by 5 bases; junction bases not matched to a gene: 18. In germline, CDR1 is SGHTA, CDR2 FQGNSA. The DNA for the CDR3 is TGTGCCAGCAGCTTCCCCTCCGGGGGGCGAGCGGGGGGGTTTGAGACCCAGTACTTC. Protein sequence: CASSFPSGGRAGGFETQYF.

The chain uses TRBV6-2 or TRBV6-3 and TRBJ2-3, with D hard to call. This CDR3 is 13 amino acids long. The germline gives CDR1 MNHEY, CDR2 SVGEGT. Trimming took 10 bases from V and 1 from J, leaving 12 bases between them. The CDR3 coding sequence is TGTGCCACCCACGGCCATGGCACAGATACGCAGTATTTT. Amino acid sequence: CATHGHGTDTQYF.

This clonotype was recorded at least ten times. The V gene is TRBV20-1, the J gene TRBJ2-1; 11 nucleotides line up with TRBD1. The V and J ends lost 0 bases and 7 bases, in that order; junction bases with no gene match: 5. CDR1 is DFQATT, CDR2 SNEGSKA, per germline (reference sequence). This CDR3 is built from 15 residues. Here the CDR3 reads CSARDPGTGGNEQFF. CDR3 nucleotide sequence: TGCAGTGCTAGAGATCCAGGGACAGGGGGTAATGAGCAGTTCTTC.

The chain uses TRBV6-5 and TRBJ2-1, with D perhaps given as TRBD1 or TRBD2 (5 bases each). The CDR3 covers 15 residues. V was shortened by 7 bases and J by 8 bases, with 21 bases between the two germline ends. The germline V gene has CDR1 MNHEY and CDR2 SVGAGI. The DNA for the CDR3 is TGTGCCAGCAAAGGGACCCCTTCACTGGTACATGAGCAGTTCTTC. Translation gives CASKGTPSLVHEQFF.

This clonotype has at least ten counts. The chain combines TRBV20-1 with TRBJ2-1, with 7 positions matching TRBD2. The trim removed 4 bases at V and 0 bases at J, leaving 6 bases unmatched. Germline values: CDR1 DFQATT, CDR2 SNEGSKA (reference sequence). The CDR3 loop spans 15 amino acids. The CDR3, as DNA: TGCAGTGCTAACGTGCCGGGGGGCTCCTACAATGAGCAGTTCTTC. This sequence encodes CSANVPGGSYNEQFF.

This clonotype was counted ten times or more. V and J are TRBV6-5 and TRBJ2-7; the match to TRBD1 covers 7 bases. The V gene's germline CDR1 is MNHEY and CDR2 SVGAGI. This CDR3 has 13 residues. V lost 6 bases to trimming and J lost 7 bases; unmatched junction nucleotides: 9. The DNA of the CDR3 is TGTGCCAGCAGCATAAACAGGGGTGCGGAGCAGTACGTC. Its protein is CASSINRGAEQYV.

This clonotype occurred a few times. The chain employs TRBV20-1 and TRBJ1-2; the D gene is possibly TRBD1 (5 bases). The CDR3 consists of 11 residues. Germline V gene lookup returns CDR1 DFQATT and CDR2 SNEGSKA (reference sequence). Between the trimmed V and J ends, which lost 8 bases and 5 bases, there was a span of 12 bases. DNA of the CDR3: TGCAGTACGGGGGGGTGGTATGGCTACACCTTC. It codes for CSTGGWYGYTF.

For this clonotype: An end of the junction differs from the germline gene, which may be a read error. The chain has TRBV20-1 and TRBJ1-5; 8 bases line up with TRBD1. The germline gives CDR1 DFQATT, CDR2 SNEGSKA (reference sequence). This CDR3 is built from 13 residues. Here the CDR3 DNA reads TGCAGTGCTACCGGACAGGGCAACCAGCCCCAGCATTTT. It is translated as CSATGQGNQPQHF.

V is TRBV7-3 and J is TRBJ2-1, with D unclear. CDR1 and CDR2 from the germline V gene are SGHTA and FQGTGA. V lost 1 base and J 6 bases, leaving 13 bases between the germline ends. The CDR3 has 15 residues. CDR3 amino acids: CASSLNSGRVNEQFF. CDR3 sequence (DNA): TGTGCCAGCAGCTTAAACAGTGGCCGGGTCAATGAGCAGTTCTTC. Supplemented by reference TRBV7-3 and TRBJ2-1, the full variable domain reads GAGVSQTPSNKVTEKGKYVELRCDPISGHTALYWYRQSLGQGPEFLIYFQGTGAADDSGLPNDRFFAVRPEGSVSTLKIQRTERGDSAVYLCASSLNSGRVNEQFFGPGTRLTVL.

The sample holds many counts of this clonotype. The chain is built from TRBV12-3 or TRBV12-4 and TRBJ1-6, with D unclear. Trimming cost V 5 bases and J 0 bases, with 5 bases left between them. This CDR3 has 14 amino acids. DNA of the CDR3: TGTGCCAGCAGTCCAGGCTCCTATAATTCACCCCTCCACTTT. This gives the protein CASSPGSYNSPLHF.

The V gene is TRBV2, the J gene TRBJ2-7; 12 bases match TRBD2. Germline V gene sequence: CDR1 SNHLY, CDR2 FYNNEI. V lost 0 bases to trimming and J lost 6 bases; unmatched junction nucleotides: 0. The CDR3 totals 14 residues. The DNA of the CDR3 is TGTGCCAGCAGTGAAGCGGGACTAGCGGGCGAGCAGTACGTC. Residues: CASSEAGLAGEQYV.

The CDR3 is CASSGGRVNSGNTIYF. CDR3 DNA: TGTGCCAGCAGCGGGGGCAGGGTCAACTCTGGAAACACCATATATTTT. This rearrangement joins TRBV9 to TRBJ1-3; tentative D call: TRBD1 (5 bases). This CDR3 is 16 amino acids long. The V end was cut by 3 bases, the J end by 0 bases, with 13 bases between. CDR1 and CDR2 from the germline V gene are SGDLS and YYNGEE.

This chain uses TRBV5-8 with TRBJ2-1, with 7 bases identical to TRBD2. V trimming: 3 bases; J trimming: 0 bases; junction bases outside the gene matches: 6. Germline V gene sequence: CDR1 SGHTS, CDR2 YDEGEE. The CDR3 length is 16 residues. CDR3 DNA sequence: TGTGCCAGCAGCTGGGAGGGGTTTAGCTCCTACAATGAGCAGTTCTTC. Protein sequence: CASSWEGFSSYNEQFF.

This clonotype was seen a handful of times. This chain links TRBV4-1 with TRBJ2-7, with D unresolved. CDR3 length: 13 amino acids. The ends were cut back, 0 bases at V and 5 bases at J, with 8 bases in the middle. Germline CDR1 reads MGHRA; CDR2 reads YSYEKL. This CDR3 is CASSQDPGDEQYF. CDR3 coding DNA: TGCGCCAGCAGCCAAGATCCTGGAGACGAGCAGTACTTC.

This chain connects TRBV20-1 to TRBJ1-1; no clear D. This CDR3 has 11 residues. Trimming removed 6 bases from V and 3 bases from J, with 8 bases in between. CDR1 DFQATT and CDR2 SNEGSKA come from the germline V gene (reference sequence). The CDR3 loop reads CSAPTDTEAFF. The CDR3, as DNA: TGCAGTGCCCCAACAGACACTGAAGCTTTCTTT.

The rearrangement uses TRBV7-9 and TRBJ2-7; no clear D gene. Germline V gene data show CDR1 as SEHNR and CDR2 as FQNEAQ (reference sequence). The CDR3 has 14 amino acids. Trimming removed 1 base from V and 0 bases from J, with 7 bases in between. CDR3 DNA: TGTGCCAGCAGCTTAGTAGCTAGCTCCTACGAGCAGTACTTC. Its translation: CASSLVASSYEQYF.

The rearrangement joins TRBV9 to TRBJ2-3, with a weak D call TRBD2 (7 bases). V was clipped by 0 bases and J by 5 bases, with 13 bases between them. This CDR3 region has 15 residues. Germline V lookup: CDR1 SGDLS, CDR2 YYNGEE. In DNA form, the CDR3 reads TGTGCCAGCAGCGTAGTACCGGGGGGCCGAGATACGCAGTATTTT. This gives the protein CASSVVPGGRDTQYF.

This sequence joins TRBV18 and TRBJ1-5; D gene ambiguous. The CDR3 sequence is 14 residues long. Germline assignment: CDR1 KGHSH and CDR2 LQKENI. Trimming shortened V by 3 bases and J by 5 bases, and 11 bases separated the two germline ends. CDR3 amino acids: CASSPDRKHQPQHF. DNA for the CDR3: TGTGCCAGCTCACCTGACCGGAAACATCAGCCCCAGCATTTT.

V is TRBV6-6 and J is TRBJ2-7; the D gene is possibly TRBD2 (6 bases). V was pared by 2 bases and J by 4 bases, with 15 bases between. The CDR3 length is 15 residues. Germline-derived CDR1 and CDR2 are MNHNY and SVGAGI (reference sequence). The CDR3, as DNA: TGTGCCAGCAGTTACGGGGACTTACTTTCTTACGAGCAGTACGTC. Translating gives CASSYGDLLSYEQYV.

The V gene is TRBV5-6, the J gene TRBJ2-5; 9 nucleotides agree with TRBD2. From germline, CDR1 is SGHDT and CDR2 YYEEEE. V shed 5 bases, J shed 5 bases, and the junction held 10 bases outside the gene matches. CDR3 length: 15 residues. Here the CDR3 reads CASSHAGSGGETQYF. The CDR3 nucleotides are TGTGCCAGCAGTCATGCTGGGAGCGGGGGGGAGACCCAGTACTTC.

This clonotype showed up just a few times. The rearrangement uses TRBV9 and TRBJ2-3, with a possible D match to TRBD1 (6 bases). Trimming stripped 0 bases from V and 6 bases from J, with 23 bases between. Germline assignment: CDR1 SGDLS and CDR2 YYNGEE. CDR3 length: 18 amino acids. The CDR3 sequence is CASSVEGNRVLASDTQYF. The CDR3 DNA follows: TGTGCCAGCAGCGTAGAAGGGAACAGGGTTTTAGCCAGCGATACGCAGTATTTT.

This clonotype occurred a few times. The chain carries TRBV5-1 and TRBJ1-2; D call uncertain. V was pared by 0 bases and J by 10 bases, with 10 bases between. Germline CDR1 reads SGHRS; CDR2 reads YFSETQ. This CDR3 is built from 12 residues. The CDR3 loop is CASSLERFSYTF. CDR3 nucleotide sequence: TGCGCCAGCAGCTTGGAAAGGTTCTCCTACACCTTC.

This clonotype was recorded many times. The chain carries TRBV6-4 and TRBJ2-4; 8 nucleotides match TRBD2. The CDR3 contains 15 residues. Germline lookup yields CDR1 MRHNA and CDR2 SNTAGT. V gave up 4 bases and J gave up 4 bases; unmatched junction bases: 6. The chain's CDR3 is CASSALAGGKNIQYF. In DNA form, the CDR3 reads TGTGCCAGCAGTGCCTTGGCGGGGGGAAAAAACATTCAGTACTTC.

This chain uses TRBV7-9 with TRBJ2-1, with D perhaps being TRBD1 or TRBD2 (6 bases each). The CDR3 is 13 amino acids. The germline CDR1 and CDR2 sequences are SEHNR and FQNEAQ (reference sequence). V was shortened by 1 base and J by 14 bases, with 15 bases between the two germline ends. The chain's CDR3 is CASSLGVAEGEFF. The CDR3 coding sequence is TGTGCCAGCAGCTTAGGGGTTGCGGAGGGGGAGTTCTTC.

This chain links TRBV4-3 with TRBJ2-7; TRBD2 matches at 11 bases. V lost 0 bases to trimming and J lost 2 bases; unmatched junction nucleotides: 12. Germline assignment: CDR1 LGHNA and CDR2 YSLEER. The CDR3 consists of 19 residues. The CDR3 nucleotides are TGCGCCAGCAGCCAAGATCCTCTAGCGGGGGGACCGGGCGCCTACGAGCAGTACGTC. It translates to CASSQDPLAGGPGAYEQYV.

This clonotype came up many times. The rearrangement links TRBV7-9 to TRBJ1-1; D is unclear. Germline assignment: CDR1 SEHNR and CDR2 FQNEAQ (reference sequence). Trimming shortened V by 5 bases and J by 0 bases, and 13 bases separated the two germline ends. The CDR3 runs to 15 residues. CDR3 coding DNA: TGTGCCAGCAGCCCCCTTGGAGTCGTGAACACTGAAGCTTTCTTT. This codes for CASSPLGVVNTEAFF.

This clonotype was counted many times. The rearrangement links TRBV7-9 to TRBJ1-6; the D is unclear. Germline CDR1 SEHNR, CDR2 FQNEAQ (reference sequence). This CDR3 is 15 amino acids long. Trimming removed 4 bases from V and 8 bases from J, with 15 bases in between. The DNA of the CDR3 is TGTGCCAGCAGCTCTATAAGCCCGTACTATTCACCCCTCCACTTT. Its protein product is CASSSISPYYSPLHF.